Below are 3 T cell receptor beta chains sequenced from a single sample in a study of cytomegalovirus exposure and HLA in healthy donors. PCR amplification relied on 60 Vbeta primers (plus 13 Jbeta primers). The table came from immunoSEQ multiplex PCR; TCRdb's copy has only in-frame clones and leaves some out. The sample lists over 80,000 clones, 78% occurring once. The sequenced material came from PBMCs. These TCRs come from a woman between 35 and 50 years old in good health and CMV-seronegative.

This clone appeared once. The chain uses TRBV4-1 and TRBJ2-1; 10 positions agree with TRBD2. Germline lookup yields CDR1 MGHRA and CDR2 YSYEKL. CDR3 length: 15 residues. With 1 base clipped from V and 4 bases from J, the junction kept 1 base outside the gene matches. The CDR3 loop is CASSQASGSYNEQFF. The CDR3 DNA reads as TGCGCCAGCAGCCAAGCTAGCGGGAGTTACAATGAGCAGTTCTTC.

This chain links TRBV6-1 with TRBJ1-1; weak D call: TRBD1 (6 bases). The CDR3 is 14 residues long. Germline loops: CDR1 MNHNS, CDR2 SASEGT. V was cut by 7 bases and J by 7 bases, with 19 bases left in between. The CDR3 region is CASNNLRGRREAFF. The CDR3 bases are TGTGCCAGCAATAATCTCAGGGGACGACGTGAAGCTTTCTTT.

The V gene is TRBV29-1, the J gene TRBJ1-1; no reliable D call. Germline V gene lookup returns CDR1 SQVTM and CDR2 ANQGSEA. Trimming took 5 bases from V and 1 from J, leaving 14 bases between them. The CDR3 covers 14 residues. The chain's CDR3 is CSVNVGRANTEAFF. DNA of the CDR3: TGCAGCGTTAACGTGGGCAGAGCGAACACTGAAGCTTTCTTT.